This TCR beta chain is drawn from a study of blood T cell repertoires in COVID-19. Germline V CDR1 and CDR2: MNHEY, SVGAGI. Germline trimming cut 6 bases from V and 4 bases from J; bases unmatched to any gene: 5. This CDR3 has 13 residues. TCRdb's table, derived via immunoSEQ multiplex PCR, lists solely in-frame clones and lacks some. The sample carries some 150,000 clones, roughly 90% recorded once. As regards this clone: Within the sample, other DNA sequences also encode this same CDR3.

Sequencing input: peripheral blood. The V call is TRBV6-5, the J call TRBJ2-7, with 8 nucleotides matching TRBD2. This receptor was taken from a human donor in a cohort sampled during active COVID-19. The CDR3 region is CASRTGTSYEQYF. The CDR3 nucleotides read TGTGCCAGCAGGACCGGGACTAGTTACGAGCAGTACTTC.